These T cell receptor beta chains were read from a single sample in a study. TCRdb reprocessed the 5' RACE reads with MiXCR, giving one entry per CDR3 protein. The sample shows about 10,000 distinct CDR3 sequences, around 15% of them seen only once. The sample comprised Tregs sorted from blood. All receptors come from a female donor with breast cancer. CDR3s include the opening cysteine and the closing phenylalanine or tryptophan. The D gene is left open where the match is weak. Clone size is stated in some rows and not others, as once, few, many or a class when expanded.

D: TRBD1; size: medium-sized; J: TRBJ1-6; V: TRBV5-1; DNA: TGCGCCAGCAGCAGCGGACAGGGGAATTCACCCCTCCACTTT; CDR3: CASSSGQGNSPLHF
D: .; size: many; J: TRBJ1-1; V: TRBV4-3; DNA: TGCGCCAGCAGCCCAAGAGCTGAGGGCACTGAAGCTTTCTTT; CDR3: CASSPRAEGTEAFF
D: TRBD1; size: many; J: TRBJ1-6; V: TRBV11-2; DNA: TGTGCCAGCAGCCAGACAGGGGAGCGATCACCCCTCCACTTT; CDR3: CASSQTGERSPLHF
D: TRBD1; size: medium-sized; J: TRBJ2-1; V: TRBV9; DNA: TGTGCCAGCAGCGCGACAGGGGAAAATGAGCAGTTCTTC; CDR3: CASSATGENEQFF
D: .; size: medium-sized; J: TRBJ2-1; V: TRBV4-3; DNA: TGCGCCAGCAGCCAAGACATTTGGAATGAGCAGTTCTTC; CDR3: CASSQDIWNEQFF
D: .; size: medium-sized; J: TRBJ2-5; V: TRBV7-3; DNA: TGTGCCAGCAGCATCACTAGGCAAGAGACCCAGTACTTC; CDR3: CASSITRQETQYF
D: .; size: few; J: TRBJ1-1; V: TRBV12-3/TRBV12-4; DNA: TGTGCCAGCAGTTTCAGACACCTAAATGAAGCTTTCTTT; CDR3: CASSFRHLNEAFF
D: TRBD2; size: medium-sized; J: TRBJ2-7; V: TRBV5-1; DNA: TGCGCCAGCAGCGCAAAGCGGGAATTGGAGCAGTACTTC; CDR3: CASSAKRELEQYF
D: .; size: .; J: TRBJ1-2; V: TRBV5-6; DNA: TGTGCCAGCAGCTACCTGTTCGAGGGCTACACGAATCAATCGCGATCTGGCTACACCTTC; CDR3: CASSYLFEGYTNQSRSGYTF
D: .; size: medium-sized; J: TRBJ2-3; V: TRBV4-1; DNA: TGCGCCAGCAGCCAAGATTGGCTAGCGCGCACAGATACGCAGTATTTT; CDR3: CASSQDWLARTDTQYF
D: TRBD1; size: many; J: TRBJ1-3; V: TRBV20-1; DNA: TGCAGTGCTAGGTCGGGACAGGGGGCATACCACTCTGGAAACACCATATATTTT; CDR3: CSARSGQGAYHSGNTIYF
D: .; size: medium-sized; J: TRBJ2-1; V: TRBV6-1; DNA: TGTGCCAGCAAGAGAGCGCCGAGCTCCTACAATGAGCAGTTCTTC; CDR3: CASKRAPSSYNEQFF
D: .; size: .; J: TRBJ2-7; V: TRBV3-1; DNA: TGTGCCAGCAGCCAAGATGGGGGGTTCGAGGAGCAGTACTTC; CDR3: CASSQDGGFEEQYF
D: .; size: many; J: TRBJ1-4; V: TRBV5-4; DNA: TGTGCCAGCAGCGTAAGACTGAATGAAAAACTGTTTTTT; CDR3: CASSVRLNEKLFF
D: .; size: .; J: TRBJ2-5; V: TRBV18; DNA: TGTGCCCGCTCACCAAACGAAGAGAACCAGTACTTC; CDR3: CARSPNEENQYF